The present entry profiles one T cell receptor (beta chain) with its context. This specimen belongs to a study of T cell responses to AZD1222 COVID-19 vaccine. The CDR3 spans 14 residues. V shed 4 bases and J shed 0 bases, with 10 bases lying between them. The V gene's germline CDR1 is SGDLS and CDR2 YYNGEE. Profiling relied on immunoSEQ multiplex PCR, and the TCRdb table lists in-frame clones only, not all of them. The profile shows about 100,000 clones, less than 90% of them singletons. The origin of this receptor is an adult in good health. The genes are TRBV9 and TRBJ1-2, with D perhaps TRBD1 (6 bases). Sequencing used peripheral blood, obtained on day 0 of AZD1222 vaccination. CDR3 bases: TGTGCCAGCAGCCCGGGGGGCTCTAACTATGGCTACACCTTC. This codes for CASSPGGSNYGYTF.